Sequencing of this T cell receptor (beta chain) was carried out in a study of beta chain features in type 1 diabetes. Study details: Patients were similar to healthy donors in age and gender (as well as in cell yields).

On this clone itself: Antigen unknown.

The sequenced template was cDNA made from the entire isolated RNA. TCRdb keeps only in-frame clones here, not all; method: immunoSEQ multiplex PCR. This sample has some 640,000 clones, with 11% to 15% found just once. Donors contributed one heparinised blood draw apiece, averaging around 100 mL. Study-level results: The study found moderately but significantly shorter TCRB CDR3s in all four CD4+ subsets of Type 1 diabetes patients. The naive, central memory and Treg TCRB repertoires looked more alike in patients than they did in healthy donors. PCR might show a preference for shorter templates, equally across patients and controls.

With V trimmed by 3 bases and J by 7 bases, 9 bases remained unmatched. The CDR3 covers 14 residues. Germline V gives CDR1 SGDLS, CDR2 YYNGEE. This sequence joins TRBV9 and TRBJ1-1; 7 nucleotides line up with TRBD1. This TCR was sampled from a man between 18 and 35 years old with type 1 diabetes. Specimen: naive CD4+ T cells from blood. The CDR3 spells CASSAQEGAVEAFF. For the CDR3, the DNA is TGTGCCAGCAGCGCCCAGGAGGGGGCTGTTGAAGCTTTCTTT.